This TCR beta chain was sequenced during a study of identifying expanded T cells in peripheral blood. V shed 3 bases and J 0 bases; nucleotides not matched to a gene: 2. From germline, CDR1 is SGDLS and CDR2 YYNGEE. The CDR3 is made up of 14 amino acids. During the collection period, no donor immune events like infections were recorded. Repertoires were generated with immunoSEQ multiplex PCR, while TCRdb's copy carries only in-frame clones and drops some. The sample shows about 97,000 clones, around 90% of them seen only once. The receptor's source is a person between 18 and 75 years old in good health. V gene TRBV9 combines with J gene TRBJ1-1; 7 bases map to TRBD1. Sequenced input: blood. DNA of the CDR3: TGTGCCAGCAGCGCGGACAGGATGAACACTGAAGCTTTCTTT. Amino acid sequence: CASSADRMNTEAFF.